This TCR beta chain was retrieved from a study of spatial heterogeneity in lung cancer. This clonotype was detected many times. Specified time point: sample taken at primary tumor resection. Sequencing of whole RNA from tumor, nontumor lung or frozen PBMC involved no sorting. CDR1 is MNHEY and CDR2 is SVGAGI in the germline V gene. This CDR3 is 16 amino acids long. V shed 4 bases, J shed 5 bases, and the junction held 7 bases outside the gene matches. TCRdb re-called the 5' RACE reads with MiXCR, one entry per CDR3 protein. Of about 23,000 distinct CDR3 sequences in the sample, approximately 4.6% were seen once.

This sample comprised PBMCs, obtained at surgery. The receptor was derived from a male donor with early-stage non-small cell lung cancer. This rearrangement joins TRBV6-5 to TRBJ2-2; TRBD1 matches 10 bases. The CDR3 is CASSFRRTGGTGELFF. In DNA, the CDR3 is TGTGCCAGCAGTTTCCGTCGGACAGGGGGGACCGGGGAGCTGTTTTTT.